This T cell receptor (beta chain) came from a study of shared clonotypes between healthy human individuals. The V end lost 2 bases, the J end lost 1 base, and 9 bases lay between the germline ends. The germline V gene encodes CDR1 SGHTA and CDR2 FQGTGA. This CDR3 has 15 residues. Assay used: immunoSEQ multiplex PCR; TCRdb lists only in-frame clones, some missing. The sample contains about 2.5 million clones, 92% of which appear only once. For this clone: Other DNA variants within this sample encode the same CDR3.

The chain combines TRBV7-3 with TRBJ2-1, with D perhaps TRBD2 (5 bases). Sequenced: naive CD4+ T cells from PBMCs. Subset of the sample: CD45RA+ positively selected. The sequence derives from a man younger than 35 in good health. Some clones in this sample may be carry-over from other donors' samples. DNA for the CDR3: TGTGCCAGCAGCTTAGAGCGGTTGTCCTACAATGAGCAGTTCTTC. Translated: CASSLERLSYNEQFF.